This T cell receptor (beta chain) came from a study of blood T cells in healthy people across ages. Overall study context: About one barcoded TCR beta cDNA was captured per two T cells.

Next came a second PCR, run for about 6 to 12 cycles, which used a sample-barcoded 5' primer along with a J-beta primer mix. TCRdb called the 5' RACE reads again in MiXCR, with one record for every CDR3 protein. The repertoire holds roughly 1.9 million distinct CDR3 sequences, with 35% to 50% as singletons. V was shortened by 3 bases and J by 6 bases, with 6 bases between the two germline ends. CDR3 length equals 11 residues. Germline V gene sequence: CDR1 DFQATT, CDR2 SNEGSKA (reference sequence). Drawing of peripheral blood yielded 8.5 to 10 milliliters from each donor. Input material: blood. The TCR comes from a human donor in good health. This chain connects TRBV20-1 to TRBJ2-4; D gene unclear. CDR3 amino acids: CSASMSNIQYF. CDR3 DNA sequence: TGCAGTGCTAGTATGTCAAACATTCAGTACTTC.